This T cell receptor (beta chain) was sequenced during a study of tumor-infiltrating lymphocytes in localized non-small cell lung cancer. For the study at large: From each patient, both tumor and uninvolved lung, non-adjacent to tumor, were sampled.

Findings of the study overall: Different pieces of the same tissue went to different assays, confounding technical variation with intratumor heterogeneity. No T-cell fraction difference was seen between IM1 and IM2 tumors.

CDR3 length equals 17 residues. Germline CDR1 and CDR2: LNHNV and YYDKDF (reference sequence). Trimming cost V 0 bases and J 7 bases; bases outside gene matches: 13. Sequenced by immunoSEQ multiplex PCR; TCRdb stores in-frame clones only, minus some. The profile shows about 8,500 clones, 75% of them singletons. Points on this clone: Its specificity is unknown.

This TCR derives from a human donor with non-small cell lung cancer. Sequenced: uninvolved lung tissue not adjacent to the tumor. The V and J genes are TRBV15 and TRBJ2-3; 7 nucleotides agree with TRBD1. In nucleotides, the CDR3 is TGTGCCACCAGCAGAGACTACCAGGGGGTAGTTTTCTATACGCAGTATTTT. Residues: CATSRDYQGVVFYTQYF.